This T cell receptor beta chain was sequenced in a study of regulatory T cells in long-lasting Graves disease. Study-wide findings and caveats: A limited number of samples was an acknowledged limitation. Repertoires from persistent disease leaned toward TRBV28, TRBJ1-2 and TRBJ2-5.

Specified time point: newly diagnosed GD, antithyroid drugs for less than 3 months. PBMC-derived RNA was used for the TCR library. Graves' disease diagnoses followed American Thyroid Association guidelines. This CDR3 has 16 amino acids. CDR1 is MRHNA and CDR2 is SNTAGT in the germline V gene. Between the trimmed V and J ends, which lost 6 bases and 6 bases, there was a span of 21 bases. Only a few counts were recorded for this clonotype. As yet, its antigen is unknown. Arm-PCR with iRepertoire HTBI primers amplified the CDR3 regions for these TCR beta libraries. One entry per CDR3 protein, called by TCRdb with MiXCR from the multiplex PCR reads. The data contain around 450,000 distinct CDR3 sequences, more than 13% of them singletons. These data were also reused for a study on T cells in Graves' hyperthyroidism and ophthalmopathy.

Sample: peripheral blood mononuclear cells (PBMCs), taken at new diagnosis, from a patient treated with antithyroid drugs. The clonotype comes from a woman between 25 and 40 years old with Graves disease. This sequence joins TRBV6-4 and TRBJ2-1; D may match TRBD1 or TRBD2 (5 bases each). The CDR3 here is CASSSYLGTHLNEQFF. In DNA form, the CDR3 reads TGTGCCAGCAGCTCCTACCTCGGGACCCATCTCAATGAGCAGTTCTTC.